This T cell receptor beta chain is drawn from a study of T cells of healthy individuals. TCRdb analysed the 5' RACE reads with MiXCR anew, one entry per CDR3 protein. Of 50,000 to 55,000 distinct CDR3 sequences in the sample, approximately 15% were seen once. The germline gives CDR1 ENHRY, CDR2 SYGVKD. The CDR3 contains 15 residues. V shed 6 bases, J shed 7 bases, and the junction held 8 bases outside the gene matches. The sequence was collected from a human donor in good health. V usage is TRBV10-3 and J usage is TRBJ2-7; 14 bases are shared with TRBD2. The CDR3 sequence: CAIRPSGTSGSEQYF. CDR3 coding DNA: TGTGCCATCAGACCCTCCGGGACTAGCGGGAGTGAGCAGTACTTC.